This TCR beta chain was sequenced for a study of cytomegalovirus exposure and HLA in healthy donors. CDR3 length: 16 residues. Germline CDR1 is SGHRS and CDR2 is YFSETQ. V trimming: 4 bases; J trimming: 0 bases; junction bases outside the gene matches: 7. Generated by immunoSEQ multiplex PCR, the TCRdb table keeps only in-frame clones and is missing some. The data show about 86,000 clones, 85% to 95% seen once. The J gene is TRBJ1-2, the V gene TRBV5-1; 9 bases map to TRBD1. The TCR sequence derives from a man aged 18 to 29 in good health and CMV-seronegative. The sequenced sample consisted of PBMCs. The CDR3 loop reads CASSIGQGLANYGYTF. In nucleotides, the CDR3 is TGCGCCAGCAGCATCGGACAGGGGTTGGCTAACTATGGCTACACCTTC.